The 27 T cell receptor beta chains presented below share a single source sample, sequenced in a study of T cells expressing NK-cell markers. TCRdb re-called the 5' RACE reads and gives one entry per CDR3 protein, without DNA. The sample features about half a million distinct CDR3 sequences, with more than 1.4% in its top ten. Sequencing input: blood T cells: a sorted CD56 or NKG2C T cell subset, CD4+ or CD8+ T cells, or bulk PBMC T cells (not recorded which). These TCRs come from a woman aged 45-60 years in good health.

This rearrangement joins TRBV11-2 to TRBJ2-1; as DNA is missing, the TRBD1 call by TCRdb cannot be tested. The CDR3 extends over 14 amino acids. Germline loops: CDR1 SGHAT, CDR2 FQNNGV. The CDR3 sequence is CASSRQGTYNEQFF. Using reference TRBV11-2 and TRBJ2-1 for the parts outside the CDR3, the full variable domain is EAGVAQSPRYKIIEKRQSVAFWCNPISGHATLYWYQQILGQGPKLLIQFQNNGVVDDSQLPKDRFSAERLKGVDSTLKIQPAKLEDSAVYLCASSRQGTYNEQFFGPGTRLTVL.

This sequence joins TRBV12-3 or TRBV12-4 and TRBJ1-6; TCRdb names TRBD1, which stays unverified in the absence of DNA. CDR3 length: 14 residues. The chain's CDR3 is CASSPGTSNSPLHF.

The V call is TRBV3-1, the J call TRBJ2-7. CDR1 and CDR2 from the germline V gene are LGHDT and YNNKEL (reference sequence). The CDR3 extends over 12 amino acids. CDR3 loop: CASSHGSGEQYF.

The chain couples TRBV14 to TRBJ2-1. The CDR3 consists of 16 residues. Germline CDR1 is SGHDN and CDR2 is FVKESK. The CDR3 reads CASSRAGLSSYNEQFF.

The chain combines TRBV2 with TRBJ2-2; no DNA is available, so the TRBD2 call from TCRdb remains unchecked. Germline V gives CDR1 SNHLY, CDR2 FYNNEI. This CDR3 is built from 15 residues. The CDR3 sequence is CASRPGLKNTGELFF.

The rearrangement uses TRBV7-8 and TRBJ2-1. CDR1 SGHVS and CDR2 FQNEAQ come from the germline V gene. This CDR3 is 17 amino acids long. The CDR3 spells CASSLTGVMSSYNEQFF. The full variable domain, in which reference TRBV7-8 and TRBJ2-1 provide the parts outside the CDR3, is GAGVSQSPRYKVAKRGQDVALRCDPISGHVSLFWYQQALGQGPEFLTYFQNEAQLDKSGLPSDRFFAERPEGSVSTLKIQRTQQEDSAVYLCASSLTGVMSSYNEQFFGPGTRLTVL.

The chain employs TRBV20-1 and TRBJ1-3; the D gene TCRdb calls, TRBD1, cannot be checked with no DNA. The CDR3 runs 14 residues. CDR1 is DFQATT and CDR2 is SNEGSKA in the germline V gene (reference sequence). CDR3 region: CSARTGGSGNTIYF.

The chain carries TRBV12-5 and TRBJ2-3; the TCRdb D gene call, TRBD1, has no DNA to confirm it. The germline CDR1 and CDR2 sequences are LGHNT and FRNRAP. This CDR3 region has 16 residues. CDR3 protein: CASGPNSRTSADTQYF.

The V and J genes are TRBV20-1 and TRBJ1-2; the D call of TRBD1 rests on TCRdb alone, since no DNA is present to check it. The germline V gene encodes CDR1 DFQATT and CDR2 SNEGSKA (reference sequence). CDR3 length: 13 amino acids. Here the CDR3 reads CSVLTGANYGYTF.

The chain combines TRBV6-1 with TRBJ1-1. The germline V gene has CDR1 MNHNS and CDR2 SASEGT. There are 14 residues in the CDR3. The CDR3 sequence is CASSVGVKNTEAFF.

This sequence joins TRBV27 and TRBJ2-4. The germline V gene has CDR1 MNHEY and CDR2 SMNVEV (reference sequence). This CDR3 spans 16 amino acids. The CDR3 is CASSFVAKTAKNIQYF.

The CDR3 region is CASSPGGGDRAEAFF. The chain links TRBV9 to TRBJ1-1; TCRdb lists TRBD1, though no DNA is available to test this call. Germline V gene lookup returns CDR1 SGDLS and CDR2 YYNGEE. This CDR3 comprises 15 residues. Filled out from reference TRBV9 and TRBJ1-1, the complete variable domain reads DSGVTQTPKHLITATGQRVTLRCSPRSGDLSVYWYQQSLDQGLQFLIQYYNGEERAKGNILERFSAQQFPDLHSELNLSSLELGDSALYFCASSPGGGDRAEAFFGQGTRLTVV.

This chain links TRBV4-1 with TRBJ2-3; absent DNA, TCRdb's TRBD1 call cannot be checked. The CDR3 has 16 amino acids. Looked up from germline, CDR1 is MGHRA and CDR2 is YSYEKL. CDR3 residues: CASSPRDRTSTDTQYF.

The rearrangement joins TRBV20-1 to TRBJ1-1; with no DNA, the TCRdb D assignment of TRBD1 cannot be verified. This CDR3 comprises 15 residues. Germline loops: CDR1 DFQATT, CDR2 SNEGSKA (reference sequence). The CDR3 sequence is CSASPGGKRNTEAFF.

V usage is TRBV11-3 and J usage is TRBJ2-3; TCRdb names TRBD2, which stays unverified in the absence of DNA. The CDR3 length is 13 residues. Germline V gene lookup returns CDR1 SGHNT and CDR2 YENEEA. The CDR3 region is CASETRRTDTQYF.

This sequence joins TRBV12-3 or TRBV12-4 and TRBJ2-7; TCRdb's assignment of TRBD2 cannot be checked, as there is no DNA. The CDR3 contains 13 residues. CDR3 region: CASRLRRVDEQYF.

V and J are TRBV20-1 and TRBJ1-5. The germline gives CDR1 DFQATT, CDR2 SNEGSKA (reference sequence). This CDR3 comprises 13 residues. The CDR3: CSAPYGFDQPQHF.

The chain combines TRBV5-1 with TRBJ2-1; TCRdb outputs TRBD2, but without DNA this stays unchecked. The CDR3 covers 13 residues. Germline V lookup: CDR1 SGHRS, CDR2 YFSETQ. This chain's CDR3 is CASSWTTNNEQFF.

This chain connects TRBV15 to TRBJ2-1; TCRdb proposes TRBD2, but this gene call is untestable without DNA. This CDR3 is 15 amino acids long. Germline V gene sequence: CDR1 LNHNV, CDR2 YYDKDF (reference sequence). The CDR3 loop reads CATSKSGSDYNEQFF.

The chain recombines TRBV5-1 with TRBJ2-3; TCRdb lists TRBD1, though no DNA is available to test this call. Germline V CDR1 and CDR2: SGHRS, YFSETQ. This CDR3 spans 13 amino acids. This CDR3 is CASAGQFTDTQYF. Looking up the rest from reference TRBV5-1 and TRBJ2-3 gives the full variable domain: KAGVTQTPRYLIKTRGQQVTLSCSPISGHRSVSWYQQTPGQGLQFLFEYFSETQRNKGNFPGRFSGRQFSNSRSEMNVSTLELGDSALYLCASAGQFTDTQYFGPGTRLTVL.

This chain connects TRBV6-1 to TRBJ1-2; TCRdb's assignment of TRBD1 cannot be checked, as there is no DNA. This CDR3 is built from 13 residues. Per the germline V gene, CDR1 is MNHNS and CDR2 is SASEGT. The CDR3 here is CASTLGQGAGYTF.

This chain joins TRBV5-1 and TRBJ2-5. The CDR3 runs 12 residues. Germline CDR1 reads SGHRS; CDR2 reads YFSETQ. The CDR3 sequence: CASSLAGSTQYF.

The V gene is TRBV3-1, the J gene TRBJ1-2. The CDR3 covers 12 residues. Germline V gene lookup returns CDR1 LGHDT and CDR2 YNNKEL (reference sequence). The CDR3: CASSRDVFGYTF.

The chain employs TRBV5-1 and TRBJ2-3; no DNA is available, so the TRBD1 call from TCRdb remains unchecked. Germline lookup yields CDR1 SGHRS and CDR2 YFSETQ. This CDR3 comprises 16 residues. The CDR3 sequence: CASSLAVRGSTDTQYF.

The chain has TRBV4-1 and TRBJ1-4; TCRdb proposes TRBD1, but this gene call is untestable without DNA. Germline lookup yields CDR1 MGHRA and CDR2 YSYEKL. The CDR3 extends over 14 amino acids. CDR3 in amino acids: CASSQDQGGEKLFF.

The CDR3 here is CATRDSANTGELFF. The chain links TRBV2 to TRBJ2-2; the D call of TRBD1 rests on TCRdb alone, since no DNA is present to check it. CDR1 and CDR2 from the germline V gene are SNHLY and FYNNEI. The CDR3 covers 14 residues.

The chain carries TRBV29-1 and TRBJ2-3; the D call of TRBD1 rests on TCRdb alone, since no DNA is present to check it. The CDR3 extends over 13 amino acids. Germline CDR1 SQVTM, CDR2 ANQGSEA. The CDR3 is CSVDQGSTDTQYF.